This is a list of T cell receptor beta chains from one sample in a study of T cell changes during pregnancy in multiple sclerosis. Measured with immunoSEQ multiplex PCR; TCRdb has only the in-frame clones, and not every one. The data contain about 66,000 clones, approximately 90% of them seen just once; the ten biggest clones take up more than 1.4%. The input for sequencing was peripheral blood, taken in the third trimester of pregnancy. The receptors derive from a female donor with multiple sclerosis, enrolled in a pregnancy study. Both conserved end residues are part of each CDR3.

TRBV19,TRBJ2-1,CASSTQRSYNEQFF
TRBV2,TRBJ2-5,CASSEATGGLFFETQYF
TRBV5-1,TRBJ1-2,CASSVGRINYGYTF
TRBV28,TRBJ2-7,CASSPWGGSSYEQYF
TRBV5-4,TRBJ2-2,CASSFGRGPNNGELFF
TRBV2,TRBJ2-1,CASTRDSGRSNEQFF
TRBV9,TRBJ1-6,CASSPLRGPSPLHF
TRBV18,TRBJ1-5,CASSPQGQGVQPQHF
TRBV6-5,TRBJ2-1,CAAPGLGANEQFF
TRBV7-9,TRBJ2-7,CASSLVRLGYEQYF
TRBV27,TRBJ2-2,CASSLLSTDREGNTGELFF
TRBV7-8,TRBJ1-4,CASSLAAGTGREKLFF
TRBV19,TRBJ2-1,CASSTKGAISYNEQFF